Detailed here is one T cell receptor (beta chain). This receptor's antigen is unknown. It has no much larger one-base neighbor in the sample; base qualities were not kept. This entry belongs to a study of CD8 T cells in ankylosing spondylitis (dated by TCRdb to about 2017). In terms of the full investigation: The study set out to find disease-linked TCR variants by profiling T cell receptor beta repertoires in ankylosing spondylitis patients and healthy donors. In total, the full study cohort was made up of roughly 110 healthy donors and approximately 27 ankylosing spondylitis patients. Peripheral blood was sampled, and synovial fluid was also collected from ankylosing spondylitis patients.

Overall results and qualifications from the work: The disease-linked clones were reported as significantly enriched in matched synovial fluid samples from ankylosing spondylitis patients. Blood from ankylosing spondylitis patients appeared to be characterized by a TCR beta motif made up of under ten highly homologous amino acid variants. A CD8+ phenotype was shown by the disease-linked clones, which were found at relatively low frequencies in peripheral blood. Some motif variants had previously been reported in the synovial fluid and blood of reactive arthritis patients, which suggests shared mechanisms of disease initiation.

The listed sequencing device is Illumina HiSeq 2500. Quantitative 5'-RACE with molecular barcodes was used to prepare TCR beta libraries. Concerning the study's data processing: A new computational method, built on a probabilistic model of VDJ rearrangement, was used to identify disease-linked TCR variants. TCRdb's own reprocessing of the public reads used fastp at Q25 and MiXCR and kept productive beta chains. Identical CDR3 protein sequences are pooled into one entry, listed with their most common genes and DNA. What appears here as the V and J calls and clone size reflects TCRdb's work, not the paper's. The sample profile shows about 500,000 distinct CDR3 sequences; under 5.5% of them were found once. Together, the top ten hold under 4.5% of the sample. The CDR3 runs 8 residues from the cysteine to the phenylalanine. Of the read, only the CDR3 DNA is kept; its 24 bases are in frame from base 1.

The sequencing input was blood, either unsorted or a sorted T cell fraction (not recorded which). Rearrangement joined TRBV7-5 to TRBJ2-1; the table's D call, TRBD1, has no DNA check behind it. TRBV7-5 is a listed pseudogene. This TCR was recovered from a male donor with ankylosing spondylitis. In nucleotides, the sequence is TGTATATTCTTGGGGGAGTTCTTC. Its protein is CIFLGEFF.